A selection of T cell receptor beta chains follows, all from one sample in a study of cytomegalovirus exposure and HLA in healthy donors. Profiled with immunoSEQ multiplex PCR; TCRdb holds only in-frame clones, not every one. The table lists 95,000 to 150,000 clones, roughly 15% of them singletons. Sequencing used PBMCs. The receptors stem from a woman in her late teens or twenties in good health and CMV-seronegative. CDR3s include the opening cysteine and the closing phenylalanine or tryptophan. D genes are given only for firm matches. Only some rows state a clone size, as once, few, many or a class for expanded clones.

TRBJ2-7 NA TRBD1 TRBV6-1 TGTGCCAGCAGTAAGACAGGGGCAATCTCCTACGAGCAGTACTTC CASSKTGAISYEQYF
TRBJ2-5 few NA TRBV6-4 TGTGCCAGCAGTGTTTGTGGGGGCGGGGAGACCCAGTACTTC CASSVCGGGETQYF
TRBJ2-6 NA NA TRBV6-4 TGTGCCAGCAGTGAGGCACCACGCTCTGGGGCCAACGTCCTGACTTTC CASSEAPRSGANVLTF
TRBJ2-3 NA NA TRBV4-1 TGCGCCAGCAGCCAGACCCGTTGGGGGCCCGACCACACAGATACGCAGTATTTT CASSQTRWGPDHTDTQYF
TRBJ2-1 NA TRBD1 TRBV11-2 TGTGCCAGCAGCCGCGGGACAGGCCCGCCCGGCTGGAATGAGCAGTTCTTC CASSRGTGPPGWNEQFF
TRBJ1-1 NA TRBD1 TRBV6-5 TGTGCCAGCAGCGGAGTAAGGGGGCAGAACACTGAAGCTTTCTTT CASSGVRGQNTEAFF
TRBJ2-3 NA TRBD2 TRBV5-1 TGCGCCAGCAGCTGGGGGTCGGGGGGAGATACGCAGTATTTT CASSWGSGGDTQYF
TRBJ2-7 NA TRBD1 TRBV2 TGTGCCAACGGGACAGAGTCCTACGAGCAGTACTTC CANGTESYEQYF
TRBJ1-1 few NA TRBV2 TGTGCCAGCAGGGGGGACTCCTGGGGGGAAGCTTTCTTT CASRGDSWGEAFF
TRBJ1-1 few NA TRBV7-2 TGTGCCAGCAGCTTACGGGGAATAGGGACTGAAGCTTTCTTT CASSLRGIGTEAFF
TRBJ2-5 NA NA TRBV13 TGTGCCAGCAGCCGTCTGGACTCTAGGTTTGAGACCCAGTACTTC CASSRLDSRFETQYF
TRBJ2-1 few TRBD1 TRBV7-8 TGTGCCAGCAGCGATAGAGGGGGCCCCTACAATGAGCAGTTCTTC CASSDRGGPYNEQFF
TRBJ2-1 few TRBD2 TRBV4-1 TGCGCCAGCAGCCAAGATCAAGTGGGAGGGCCTTCGGGGAATGAGCAGTTCTTC CASSQDQVGGPSGNEQFF
TRBJ2-3 few TRBD2 TRBV2 TGTGCCAGCATTCAGGCTAGCGGGAGGGCAGATACGCAGTATTTT CASIQASGRADTQYF
TRBJ2-2 few TRBD2 TRBV5-1 TGCGCCAGCAGCGTAGTGGGTCCGACTAGCGGGATCGGGGAGCTGTTTTTT CASSVVGPTSGIGELFF
TRBJ1-2 NA NA TRBV27 TGTGCCAGCAGTCCGCAGGGCTATGGCTACACCTTC CASSPQGYGYTF
TRBJ2-5 NA NA TRBV19 TGTGCCAGTAGTTCCCTGCAGGGGAGGGACTTAGAGACCCAGTACTTC CASSSLQGRDLETQYF
TRBJ2-1 few TRBD2 TRBV30 TGTGCCTGGAGTGTACGAGCGGGGTTATTGTACAATGAGCAGTTCTTC CAWSVRAGLLYNEQFF
TRBJ2-5 NA TRBD1 TRBV7-6 TGTGCCAGCAGCTCATGGACAGGGGGTTTAGTGGCCCAGTACTTC CASSSWTGGLVAQYF
TRBJ2-2 NA NA TRBV7-6 TGTGCCAGCAGCTTGGGCAGGGAGGATACCGGGGAGCTGTTTTTT CASSLGREDTGELFF
TRBJ2-5 NA NA TRBV7-6 TGTGCCAGCAGCCTAACTACCTGGCGGGAGACCCAGTACTTC CASSLTTWRETQYF
TRBJ1-5 NA NA TRBV4-1 TGCGCCAGCAGCCAATACAGGGATAGCAATCAGCCCCAGCATTTT CASSQYRDSNQPQHF
TRBJ2-7 few NA TRBV28 TGTGCCAGCTCCCCCCGGAGGGTAAGCTCCTACGAGCAGTACTTC CASSPRRVSSYEQYF
TRBJ2-4 few NA TRBV2 TGTGCCACCAATACAGACCTTAACCAAAACATTCAGTACTTC CATNTDLNQNIQYF
TRBJ1-1 NA NA TRBV10-1 TGCGCCAGCAGTGAGTTCAGGGTGAACACTGAAGCTTTCTTT CASSEFRVNTEAFF
TRBJ1-1 NA TRBD1 TRBV10-1 TGCGCCAGCAGTGCCAGGACAGGGGGGACTGAAGCTTTCTTT CASSARTGGTEAFF
TRBJ2-2 few TRBD2 TRBV19 TGTGCCAGTAGTATACTAGCGGGAGGGAACGGGGAGCTGTTTTTT CASSILAGGNGELFF
TRBJ2-7 NA TRBD1 TRBV14 TGTGCCAGCAGCCAAGATGCCGGGACAGGGAACGACGAGCAGTACTTC CASSQDAGTGNDEQYF
TRBJ2-3 NA NA TRBV13 TGTGCCAGCAGGCATCGGGGGGCCTGGACGGATACGCAGTATTTT CASRHRGAWTDTQYF
TRBJ1-2 NA NA TRBV10-3 TGTGCCATCAGTGAGGGCCATAGCGGATATGGCTACACCTTC CAISEGHSGYGYTF
TRBJ2-6 NA TRBD1 TRBV2 TGTGCCAGTGGGACAGGGGGCGGTGGGGCCAACGTCCTGACTTTC CASGTGGGGANVLTF
TRBJ2-1 NA TRBD2 TRBV5-1 TGCGCCAGCAGCCCTTTTATTGGCGGGAGCCGCAATGAGCAGTTCTTC CASSPFIGGSRNEQFF
TRBJ1-2 few TRBD1 TRBV5-4 TGTGCCAGCAGCTCGCGCGGCACAGGGGCCTATGGCTACACCTTC CASSSRGTGAYGYTF
TRBJ2-7 few NA TRBV14 TGTGCCAGCAGCCAAGTCTCAGGGAACGAGCAGTACTTC CASSQVSGNEQYF
TRBJ2-5 NA NA TRBV7-3 TGTGCCAGCAGCCTAGATATAGCGACAAAAGAGACCCAGTACTTC CASSLDIATKETQYF
TRBJ2-2 few TRBD2 TRBV6-5 TGTGCCAGCAGTTACTTGACAGCGGGGACCGGGGAGCTGTTTTTT CASSYLTAGTGELFF
TRBJ1-5 NA TRBD1 TRBV6-1 TGTGCCAGCAAGAGAGACAGGGTAAATCAGCCCCAGCATTTT CASKRDRVNQPQHF
TRBJ2-5 once NA TRBV5-1 TGCGCCAGCAGCTTGGCCGCAGGGGAGTACGCGACCCAGTACTTC CASSLAAGEYATQYF
TRBJ1-2 NA NA TRBV2 TGTGCCAGCAGTGAAGACAGAGCTCGTTATGGCTACACCTTC CASSEDRARYGYTF
TRBJ1-1 NA NA TRBV9 TGTGCCAGCAGCGTAGCGGGGGGGCCTTTGAACACTGAAGCTTTCTTT CASSVAGGPLNTEAFF
TRBJ2-5 few TRBD1 TRBV5-1 TGCGCCAGCAGCTTGGTAGAGGGGGCAAGAGAGACCCAGTACTTC CASSLVEGARETQYF
TRBJ1-3 few NA TRBV9 TGTGCCAGCAGTACAGGAAACACCATATATTTT CASSTGNTIYF
TRBJ1-5 many TRBD1 TRBV2 TGTGCCAGCACCCAAGGACAGGGCAATCAGCCCCAGCATTTT CASTQGQGNQPQHF
TRBJ1-2 few NA TRBV4-1 TGCGCCAGCAGCCTCGTCACCCCATCGGATGGCTACACCTTC CASSLVTPSDGYTF
TRBJ2-5 NA TRBD2 TRBV5-1 TGCGCCAGCAGCTTACCCAGCGGGAGGGCCCGGACCCAGTACTTC CASSLPSGRARTQYF
TRBJ2-2 few TRBD2 TRBV10-2 TGCGCCAGCAGATTGACTAGCGGGGGGCAGGGGGAGCTGTTTTTT CASRLTSGGQGELFF
TRBJ1-4 NA TRBD1 TRBV30 TGTGCCTGGAGTGTACCAGGGGGAGTAAGTGAAAAACTGTTTTTT CAWSVPGGVSEKLFF
TRBJ2-1 NA TRBD2 TRBV6-6 TGTGCCAGCAGTGACCCTAGCGGGGTACGGCATGAGCAGTTCTTC CASSDPSGVRHEQFF
TRBJ1-5 few TRBD1 TRBV28 TGTGCCAGCAGTTTAGCCGGGACAGTAAATCAGCCCCAGCATTTT CASSLAGTVNQPQHF
TRBJ2-3 NA NA TRBV9 TGTGCCAGCAGCCTCCGCCCGGTCATTCTTAGCACAGATACGCAGTATTTT CASSLRPVILSTDTQYF
TRBJ1-2 NA TRBD1 TRBV2 TGTGCCAGCAGGGACAGGGATTTCGGTGGCTACACCTTC CASRDRDFGGYTF
TRBJ2-7 few NA TRBV5-4 TGTGCCAGCAGCTTGGATTACCGACAACGGGGCGAGCAGTACTTC CASSLDYRQRGEQYF
TRBJ2-3 few NA TRBV7-9 TGTGCCAGCAGCTTGGGACAAGACCCTTACACAGATACGCAGTATTTT CASSLGQDPYTDTQYF
TRBJ2-5 few TRBD2 TRBV19 TGTGCCAGTAGTCCCTTTCGGCGGGAGGCCCAAGAGACCCAGTACTTC CASSPFRREAQETQYF